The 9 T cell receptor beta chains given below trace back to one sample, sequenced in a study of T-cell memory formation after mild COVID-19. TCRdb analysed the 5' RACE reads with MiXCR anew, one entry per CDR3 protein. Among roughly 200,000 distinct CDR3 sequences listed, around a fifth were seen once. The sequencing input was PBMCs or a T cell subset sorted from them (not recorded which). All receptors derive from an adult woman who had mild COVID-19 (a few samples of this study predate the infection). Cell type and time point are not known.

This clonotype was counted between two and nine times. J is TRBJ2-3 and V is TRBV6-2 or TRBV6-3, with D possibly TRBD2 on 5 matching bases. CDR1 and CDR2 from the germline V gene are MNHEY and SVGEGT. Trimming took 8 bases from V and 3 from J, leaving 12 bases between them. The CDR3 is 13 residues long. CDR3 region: CASLLGGTDTQYF. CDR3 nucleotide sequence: TGTGCCAGCCTACTAGGTGGGACAGATACGCAGTATTTT.

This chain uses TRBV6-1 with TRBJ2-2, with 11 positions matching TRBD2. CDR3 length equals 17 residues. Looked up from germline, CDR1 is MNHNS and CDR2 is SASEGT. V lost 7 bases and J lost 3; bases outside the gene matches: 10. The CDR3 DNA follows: TGTGCCAGCACCTGGGGGATACTAGCGGGGGACACCGGGGAGCTGTTTTTT. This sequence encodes CASTWGILAGDTGELFF.

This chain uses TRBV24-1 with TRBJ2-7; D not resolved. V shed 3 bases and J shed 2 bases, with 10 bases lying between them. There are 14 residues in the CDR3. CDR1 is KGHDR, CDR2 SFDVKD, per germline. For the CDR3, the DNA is TGTGCCACCAGTGATCAAGGCCCCCCCTACGAGCAGTACTTC. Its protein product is CATSDQGPPYEQYF.

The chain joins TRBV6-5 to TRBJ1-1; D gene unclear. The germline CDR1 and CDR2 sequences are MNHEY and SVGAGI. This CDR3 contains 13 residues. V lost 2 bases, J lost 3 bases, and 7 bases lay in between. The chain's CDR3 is CASSYIWDTEAFF. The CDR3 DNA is TGTGCCAGCAGTTACATATGGGACACTGAAGCTTTCTTT.

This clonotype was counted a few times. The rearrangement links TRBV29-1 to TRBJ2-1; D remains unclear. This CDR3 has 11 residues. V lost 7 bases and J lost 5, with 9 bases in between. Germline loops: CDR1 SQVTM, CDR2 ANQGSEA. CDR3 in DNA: TGCAGCGGTGGTGTCGACAATGAGCAGTTCTTC. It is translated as CSGGVDNEQFF.

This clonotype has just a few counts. CDR3 coding DNA: TGCGCCAGCAGCCAAGGGGGCGGGAGGATTCGGAATGAGCAGTTCTTC. This sequence encodes CASSQGGGRIRNEQFF. This rearrangement joins TRBV4-3 to TRBJ2-1, with 8 bases that match TRBD2. The junction had 9 bases not matched to a gene; V was cut back by 1 base and J by 7 bases. Germline V gene data show CDR1 as LGHNA and CDR2 as YSLEER. There are 16 residues in the CDR3.

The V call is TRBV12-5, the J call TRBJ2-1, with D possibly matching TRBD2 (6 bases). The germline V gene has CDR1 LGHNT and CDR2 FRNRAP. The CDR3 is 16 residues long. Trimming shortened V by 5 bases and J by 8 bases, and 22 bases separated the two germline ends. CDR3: CASGIPGSSLNDEQFF. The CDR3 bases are TGTGCTAGTGGTATCCCCGGGAGCTCCTTGAACGATGAGCAGTTCTTC.

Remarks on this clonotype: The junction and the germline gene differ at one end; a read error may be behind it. CDR3 region: CASSSTGDNEQFF. DNA of the CDR3: TGTGCTAGCAGCTCCACAGGGGACAATGAGCAGTTCTTC. This chain links TRBV7-7 with TRBJ2-1, with 7 bases identical to TRBD1. This CDR3 has 13 amino acids. CDR1 SSHAT and CDR2 FNYEAQ come from the germline V gene (reference sequence).

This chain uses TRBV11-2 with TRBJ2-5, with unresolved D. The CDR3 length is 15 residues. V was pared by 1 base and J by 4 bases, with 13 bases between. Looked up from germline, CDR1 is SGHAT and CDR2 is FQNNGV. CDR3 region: CASSLGEPAGETQYF. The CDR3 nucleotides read TGTGCCAGCAGCTTAGGAGAACCGGCAGGAGAGACCCAGTACTTC.